Presented here are 8 T cell receptor beta chains from one specimen sequenced in a study of beta chain features in type 1 diabetes. Expressed TCRB transcripts were sequenced after all isolated RNA was converted to cDNA. Clones were read by immunoSEQ multiplex PCR, and TCRdb kept only the in-frame ones, dropping some. The sample includes 350,000 to 450,000 clones, about 15% seen only once; the top ten take about 0.019%. The sample taken for sequencing was naive CD4+ T cells from blood. The origin of the receptors is a woman aged 18-29 years in good health.

The chain has TRBV19 and TRBJ2-1; D is undetermined. The CDR3 sequence is 14 residues long. From germline, CDR1 is LNHDA and CDR2 SQIVND (reference sequence). Trimming left V 1 base short and J 5 bases short, with 9 bases between. In DNA form, the CDR3 reads TGTGCCAGTAGTATAGGCTGGGCCAACAATGAGCAGTTCTTC. Residues: CASSIGWANNEQFF.

The rearrangement joins TRBV29-1 to TRBJ2-3; 9 bases agree with TRBD2. Per germline, CDR1 SQVTM and CDR2 ANQGSEA. V dropped 6 bases and J dropped 2; count of bases not matched to a gene: 12. CDR3 length: 16 amino acids. The chain's CDR3 is CSVWGLAGRITDTQYF. For the CDR3, the DNA is TGCAGCGTCTGGGGGCTAGCGGGAAGGATCACAGATACGCAGTATTTT.

The chain employs TRBV5-1 and TRBJ2-7, with TRBD2 identical over 8 bases. V shed 2 bases, J shed 6 bases, and the junction held 7 bases outside the gene matches. The CDR3 consists of 14 residues. Germline V lookup: CDR1 SGHRS, CDR2 YFSETQ. The CDR3 region has the DNA TGCGCCAGCAGCTTCACAGCGGGAGCTTTCGAGCAGTACTTC. It encodes CASSFTAGAFEQYF.

The V gene is TRBV14, the J gene TRBJ2-2; tentative D call: TRBD2 (6 bases). CDR1 and CDR2 (germline): SGHDN, FVKESK. This CDR3 spans 16 amino acids. V lost 4 bases and J 1 base, leaving 13 bases between the germline ends. In nucleotides, the CDR3 is TGTGCCAGCAGCCCAACCGGGACTTTGAACACCGGGGAGCTGTTTTTT. This gives the protein CASSPTGTLNTGELFF. Looking up the rest from reference TRBV14 and TRBJ2-2 gives the full variable domain: EAGVTQFPSHSVIEKGQTVTLRCDPISGHDNLYWYRRVMGKEIKFLLHFVKESKQDESGMPNNRFLAERTGGTYSTLKVQPAELEDSGVYFCASSPTGTLNTGELFFGEGSRLTVL.

The chain joins TRBV18 to TRBJ2-1; 7 nucleotides line up with TRBD1. The CDR3 totals 16 residues. CDR1 and CDR2 (germline): KGHSH, LQKENI. V shed 3 bases and J 1 base; nucleotides not matched to a gene: 6. For the CDR3, the DNA is TGTGCCAGCTCACCGAAGGGGGCCGCATCCTACAATGAGCAGTTCTTC. Its protein product is CASSPKGAASYNEQFF.

The genes are TRBV18 and TRBJ2-7; no definite D call. This CDR3 has 13 residues. Germline values: CDR1 KGHSH, CDR2 LQKENI. Deletions cut 3 bases from V and 2 bases from J, with 8 bases between. The CDR3 region is CASSPTLAYEQYF. Written as DNA, the CDR3 is TGTGCCAGCTCACCGACTCTAGCCTACGAGCAGTACTTC.

This clone was observed a few times. Relative to the germline gene, one junction end is altered; a read error may explain this. CDR3 region: CASTAQPGTSHF. CDR3 DNA: TGCGCCAGCACCGCGCAACCGGGGACTTCTCATTTT. The chain combines TRBV5-1 with TRBJ2-3, with a tentative D call TRBD2 (6 bases). The CDR3 runs 12 residues. The germline V gene has CDR1 SGHRS and CDR2 YFSETQ.

This clone was recorded a few times. The chain uses TRBV5-5 and TRBJ2-5, with 12 bases fitting TRBD2. The germline gives CDR1 SGHKS, CDR2 YYEKEE (reference sequence). The CDR3 extends over 18 amino acids. The V segment lost 0 bases and the J segment 5 bases; nucleotides outside the gene matches: 11. CDR3 sequence reads: CASSLVRGLAGGPETQYF. CDR3 bases: TGTGCCAGCAGCTTGGTTAGGGGGCTAGCGGGAGGGCCGGAGACCCAGTACTTC.